These T cell receptor beta chains were read from a single sample in a study of cytotoxic CD8 clonotypes in ibrutinib-treated CLL. Produced via immunoSEQ multiplex PCR; TCRdb's table is partial and in-frame only. The sample has roughly 250,000 clones, 60% to 75% seen once; the top ten hold roughly 15%. The sequencing used PBMCs, collected after 24 months of ibrutinib treatment. The receptor source for this set is a human donor with chronic lymphocytic leukemia. The CDR3 runs from the conserved cysteine through the conserved F or W. A D gene is named only where the DNA matches it firmly. The listing skips clone size in some rows; elsewhere it reads once, few, many or a size class.

TRBV27	few	TRBJ1-2	-	CASSYGGQRINYGYTF	TGTGCCAGCAGCTACGGAGGACAGCGAATTAACTATGGCTACACCTTC
TRBV20-1	few	TRBJ1-1	-	CSVGSDTEAFF	TGCAGTGTGGGGAGCGACACTGAAGCTTTCTTT
TRBV11-1	few	TRBJ2-1	TRBD1	CASSLRGFSYNEQFF	TGTGCCAGCAGCCTCAGGGGGTTCTCCTACAATGAGCAGTTCTTC
TRBV6-6	-	TRBJ2-7	-	CASSYSVEQYF	TGTGCCAGCAGTTACTCAGTCGAGCAGTACTTC
TRBV28	-	TRBJ1-5	-	CASSSGGGKQPQHF	TGTGCCAGCAGTTCCGGGGGGGGAAAACAGCCCCAGCATTTT
TRBV18	-	TRBJ2-2	-	CASSRDSTTGELFF	TGTGCCAGCTCACGGGACTCTACGACCGGGGAGCTGTTTTTT
TRBV7-2	-	TRBJ2-7	-	CASSPGPGAEQYF	TGTGCCAGCAGCCCAGGACCCGGGGCCGAGCAGTACTTC
TRBV7-3	-	TRBJ2-3	TRBD2	CASSQTSGRGTDTQYF	TGTGCCAGCAGCCAGACTAGCGGGAGGGGCACAGATACGCAGTATTTT
TRBV29-1	-	TRBJ2-5	-	CSVEAGLHQETQYF	TGCAGCGTTGAAGCGGGACTCCACCAAGAGACCCAGTACTTC
TRBV6-6	-	TRBJ2-1	-	CASTQRWAYNEQFF	TGTGCCAGCACCCAACGTTGGGCATACAATGAGCAGTTCTTC
TRBV7-2	-	TRBJ2-7	-	CASKSALTYEQYF	TGTGCCAGCAAGTCAGCGCTGACCTACGAGCAGTACTTC
TRBV10-1	-	TRBJ2-7	TRBD2	CASRTSAPSSYEQYF	TGCGCCAGCAGAACTAGCGCGCCTAGCTCCTACGAGCAGTACTTC
TRBV29-1	-	TRBJ2-1	TRBD1	CSVAAGQGSYNEQFF	TGCAGCGTTGCCGCCGGACAGGGGTCCTACAATGAGCAGTTCTTC
TRBV18	-	TRBJ2-7	TRBD1	CASSQTGTGGNEQYF	TGTGCCAGCTCACAAACCGGGACAGGGGGGAACGAGCAGTACTTC
TRBV28	few	TRBJ1-2	-	CASRKGNYGYTF	TGTGCCAGCCGGAAGGGCAACTATGGCTACACCTTC
TRBV5-1	-	TRBJ2-5	-	CASSLQGLQETQYF	TGCGCCAGCAGCTTACAGGGTCTCCAAGAGACCCAGTACTTC